This TCR beta chain was obtained from a study of cytomegalovirus exposure and HLA in healthy donors. The CDR3 length is 15 residues. Germline V gene data show CDR1 as MNHEY and CDR2 as SVGAGI. V lost 5 bases, J lost 3 bases, and 14 bases lay in between. Whole-study results and caveats: In a later analysis, specific HLA alleles were associated with about 18,000 TCR beta sequences at a 0.05 false discovery rate. An apparent linkage of common viral pathogens to several of the most significant clusters emerged in a later analysis.

As concerns this clone: Its specificity is unknown.

PCR was performed using 60 Vbeta and 13 Jbeta primers. TCRdb's copy holds only in-frame clones and misses some; the assay was immunoSEQ multiplex PCR. This listing includes fewer than 150,000 clones. The clonotype was recovered from a woman aged 55-70 years in good health and CMV-seronegative. The chain employs TRBV6-5 and TRBJ1-5; perhaps TRBD1 as D (5 bases). The sequenced sample consisted of PBMCs. CDR3 nucleotides: TGTGCCAGCAGTCCGAGGGGAGGGCCCAATCAGCCCCAGCATTTT. Amino acids: CASSPRGGPNQPQHF.